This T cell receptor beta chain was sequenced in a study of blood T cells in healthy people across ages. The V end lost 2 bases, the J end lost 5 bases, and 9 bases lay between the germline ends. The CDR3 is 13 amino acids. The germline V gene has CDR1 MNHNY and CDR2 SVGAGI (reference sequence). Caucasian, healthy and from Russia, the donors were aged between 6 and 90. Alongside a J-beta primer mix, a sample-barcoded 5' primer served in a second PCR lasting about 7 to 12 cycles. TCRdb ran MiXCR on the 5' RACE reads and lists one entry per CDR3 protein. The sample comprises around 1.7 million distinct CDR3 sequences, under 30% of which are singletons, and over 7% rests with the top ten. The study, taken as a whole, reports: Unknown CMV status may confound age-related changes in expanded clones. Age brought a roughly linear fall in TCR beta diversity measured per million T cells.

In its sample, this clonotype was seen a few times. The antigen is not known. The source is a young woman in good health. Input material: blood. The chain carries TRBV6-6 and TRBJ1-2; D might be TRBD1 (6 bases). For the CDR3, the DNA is TGTGCCAGCAGTTACGGGACATCGTATGGCTACACCTTC. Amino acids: CASSYGTSYGYTF.